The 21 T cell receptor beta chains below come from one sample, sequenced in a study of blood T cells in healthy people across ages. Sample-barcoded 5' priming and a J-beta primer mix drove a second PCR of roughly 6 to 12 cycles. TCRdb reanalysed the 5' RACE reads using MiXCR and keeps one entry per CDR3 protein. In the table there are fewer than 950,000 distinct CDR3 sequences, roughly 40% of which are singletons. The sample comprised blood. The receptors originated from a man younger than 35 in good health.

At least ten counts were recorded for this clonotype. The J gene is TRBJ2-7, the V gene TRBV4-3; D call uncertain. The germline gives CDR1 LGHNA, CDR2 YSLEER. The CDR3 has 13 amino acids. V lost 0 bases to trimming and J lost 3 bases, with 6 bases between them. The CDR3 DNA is TGCGCCAGCAGCCAAGAAACGCGCTACGAGCAGTACTTC. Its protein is CASSQETRYEQYF.

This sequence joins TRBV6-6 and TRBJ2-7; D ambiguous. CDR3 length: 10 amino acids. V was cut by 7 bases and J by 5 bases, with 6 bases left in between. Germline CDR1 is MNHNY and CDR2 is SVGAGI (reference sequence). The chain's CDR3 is CASTKNEQYF. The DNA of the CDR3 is TGTGCCAGCACGAAGAACGAGCAGTACTTC.

CDR3 sequence reads: CASSRDGGGTDTQYF. In DNA form, the CDR3 reads TGTGCCAGCAGCCGAGACGGTGGGGGCACAGATACGCAGTATTTT. The rearrangement links TRBV7-2 to TRBJ2-3; D gene unclear. Germline V gives CDR1 SGHTA, CDR2 FQGNSA. The CDR3 consists of 15 residues. Between the trimmed V and J ends, which lost 5 bases and 1 base, there was a span of 13 bases.

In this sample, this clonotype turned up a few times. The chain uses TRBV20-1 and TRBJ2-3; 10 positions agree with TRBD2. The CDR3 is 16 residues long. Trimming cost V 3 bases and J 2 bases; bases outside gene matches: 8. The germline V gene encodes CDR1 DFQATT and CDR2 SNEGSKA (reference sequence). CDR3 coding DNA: TGCAGTGCTAGGAGGCTAGCGGGGGCTATCACAGATACGCAGTATTTT. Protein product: CSARRLAGAITDTQYF.

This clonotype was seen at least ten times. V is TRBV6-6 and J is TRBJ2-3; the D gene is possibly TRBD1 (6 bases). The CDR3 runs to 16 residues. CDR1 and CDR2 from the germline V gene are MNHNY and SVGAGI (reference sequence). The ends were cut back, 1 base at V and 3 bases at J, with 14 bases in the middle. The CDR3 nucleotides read TGTGCCAGCAGTTACTTTGGCAGGGGATCAACAGATACGCAGTATTTT. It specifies CASSYFGRGSTDTQYF.

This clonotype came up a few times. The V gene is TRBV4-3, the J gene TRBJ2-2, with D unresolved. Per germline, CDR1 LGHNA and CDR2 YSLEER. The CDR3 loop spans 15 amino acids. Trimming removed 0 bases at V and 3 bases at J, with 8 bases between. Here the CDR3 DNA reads TGCGCCAGCAGCCAAGATGGGCAGTACACCGGGGAGCTGTTTTTT. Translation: CASSQDGQYTGELFF.

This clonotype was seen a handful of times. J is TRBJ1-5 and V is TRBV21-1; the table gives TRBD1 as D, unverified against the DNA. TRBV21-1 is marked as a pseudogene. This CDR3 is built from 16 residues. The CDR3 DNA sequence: TGTGCCAGCAGCAAAGGGGACAGCAAGTTGAATCAGCCCCAGCATTTT. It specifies CASSKGDSKLNQPQHF.

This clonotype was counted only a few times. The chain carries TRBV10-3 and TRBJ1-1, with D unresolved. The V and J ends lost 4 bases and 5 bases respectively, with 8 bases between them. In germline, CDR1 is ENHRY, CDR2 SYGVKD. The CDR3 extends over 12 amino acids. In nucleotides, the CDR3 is TGTGCCATCAGTGGGACCCCAACTGAAGCTTTCTTT. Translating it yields CAISGTPTEAFF.

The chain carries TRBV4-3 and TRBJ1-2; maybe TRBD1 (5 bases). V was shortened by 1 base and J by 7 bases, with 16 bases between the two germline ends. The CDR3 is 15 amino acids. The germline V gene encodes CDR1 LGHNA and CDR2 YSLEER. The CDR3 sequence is CASSQGRRADSGYTF. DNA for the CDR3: TGCGCCAGCAGCCAAGGGCGCAGGGCCGACTCTGGCTACACCTTC.

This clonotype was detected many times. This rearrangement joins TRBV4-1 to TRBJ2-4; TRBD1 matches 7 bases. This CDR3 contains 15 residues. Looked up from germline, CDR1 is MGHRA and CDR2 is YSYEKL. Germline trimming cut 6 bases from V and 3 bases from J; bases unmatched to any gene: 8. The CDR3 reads CASRLLPGGKNIQYF. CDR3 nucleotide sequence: TGCGCCAGCAGGCTCCTCCCAGGGGGCAAAAACATTCAGTACTTC.

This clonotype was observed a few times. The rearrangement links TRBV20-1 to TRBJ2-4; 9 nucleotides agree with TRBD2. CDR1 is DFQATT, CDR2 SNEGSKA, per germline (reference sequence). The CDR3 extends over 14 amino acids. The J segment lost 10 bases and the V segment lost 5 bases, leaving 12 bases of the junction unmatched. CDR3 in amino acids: CSAHLAGTSGIQYF. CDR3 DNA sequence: TGCAGTGCTCATCTAGCGGGGACCTCTGGGATTCAGTACTTC.

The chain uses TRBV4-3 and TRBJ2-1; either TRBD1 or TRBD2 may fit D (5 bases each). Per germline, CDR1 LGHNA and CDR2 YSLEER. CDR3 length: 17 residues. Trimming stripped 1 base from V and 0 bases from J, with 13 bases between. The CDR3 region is CASSQGGSPDSYNEQFF. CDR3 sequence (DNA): TGCGCCAGCAGCCAAGGGGGGAGTCCCGACTCCTACAATGAGCAGTTCTTC.

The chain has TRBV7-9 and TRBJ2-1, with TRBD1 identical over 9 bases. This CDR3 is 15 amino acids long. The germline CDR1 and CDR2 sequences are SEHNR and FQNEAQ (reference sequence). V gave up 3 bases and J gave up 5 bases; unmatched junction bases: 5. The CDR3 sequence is CASSLGTGTNNEQFF. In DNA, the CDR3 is TGTGCCAGCAGCTTGGGGACAGGGACGAACAATGAGCAGTTCTTC.

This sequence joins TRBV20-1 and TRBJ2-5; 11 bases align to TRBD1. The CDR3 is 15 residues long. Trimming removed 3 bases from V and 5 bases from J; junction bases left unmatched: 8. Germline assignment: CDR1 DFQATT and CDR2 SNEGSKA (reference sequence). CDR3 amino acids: CSARKGTGGQETQYF. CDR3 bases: TGCAGTGCTAGGAAAGGGACAGGGGGACAGGAGACCCAGTACTTC.

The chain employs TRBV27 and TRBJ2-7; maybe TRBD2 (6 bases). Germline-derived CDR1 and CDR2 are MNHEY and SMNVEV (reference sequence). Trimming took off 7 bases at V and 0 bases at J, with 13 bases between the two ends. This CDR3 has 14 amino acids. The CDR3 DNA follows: TGTGCCAGCACCAAGCACGGGGGCTCCTACGAGCAGTACTTC. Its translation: CASTKHGGSYEQYF.

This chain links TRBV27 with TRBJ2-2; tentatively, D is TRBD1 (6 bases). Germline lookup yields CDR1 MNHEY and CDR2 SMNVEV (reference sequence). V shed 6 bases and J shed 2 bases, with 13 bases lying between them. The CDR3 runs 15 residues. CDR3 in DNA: TGTGCCAGCAGACAACGGACAGACAACACCGGGGAGCTGTTTTTT. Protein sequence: CASRQRTDNTGELFF.

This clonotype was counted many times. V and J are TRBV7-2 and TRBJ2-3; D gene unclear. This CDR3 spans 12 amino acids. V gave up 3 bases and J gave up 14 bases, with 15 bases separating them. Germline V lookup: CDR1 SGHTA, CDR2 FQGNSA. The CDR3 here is CASSFEMGRRYF. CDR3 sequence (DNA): TGTGCCAGCAGCTTCGAGATGGGTAGGAGGTATTTT.

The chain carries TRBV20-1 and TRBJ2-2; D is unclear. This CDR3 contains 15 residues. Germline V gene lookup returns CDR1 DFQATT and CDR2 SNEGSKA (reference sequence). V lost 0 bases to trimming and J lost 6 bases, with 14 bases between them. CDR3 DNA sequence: TGCAGTGCTAGAGATTTGAGGCAGATCGCCGGGGAGCTGTTTTTT. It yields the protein CSARDLRQIAGELFF.

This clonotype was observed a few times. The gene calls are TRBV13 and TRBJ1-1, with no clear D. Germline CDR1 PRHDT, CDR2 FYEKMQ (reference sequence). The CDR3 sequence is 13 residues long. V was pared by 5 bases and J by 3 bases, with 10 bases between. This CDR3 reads CASSAERDTEAFF. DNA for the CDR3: TGTGCCAGCAGCGCAGAGCGGGACACTGAAGCTTTCTTT.

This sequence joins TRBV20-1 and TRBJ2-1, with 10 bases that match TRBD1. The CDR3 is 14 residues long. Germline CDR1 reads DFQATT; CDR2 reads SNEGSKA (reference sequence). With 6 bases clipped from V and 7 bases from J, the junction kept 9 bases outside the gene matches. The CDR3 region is CSASRDRGGNEQFF. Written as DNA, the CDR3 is TGCAGTGCCAGCAGGGACAGGGGTGGAAATGAGCAGTTCTTC.

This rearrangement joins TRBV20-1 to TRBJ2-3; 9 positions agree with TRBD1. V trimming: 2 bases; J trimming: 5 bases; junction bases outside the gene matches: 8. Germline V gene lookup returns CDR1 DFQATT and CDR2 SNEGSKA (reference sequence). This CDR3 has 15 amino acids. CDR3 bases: TGCAGTGCTAGAACCGGGACAGGGACTTTAGATACGCAGTATTTT. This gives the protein CSARTGTGTLDTQYF.